This passage covers 2 T cell receptor beta chains from one sample sequenced in a study of tissue T cells after allogeneic stem cell transplantation. Assay used: immunoSEQ multiplex PCR; TCRdb lists only in-frame clones, some missing. The table includes about 17,000 clones, roughly 70% detected once. The sample comprised spleen. Source of these receptors: a female BALB/c mouse in good health. The strain is characterized by the MHC haplotype H2-d.

This clone was seen a few times. Gene names denote mouse genes. Read data end 1 residue before the CDR3 end; the end is taken from the germline J gene. The V call is TRBV13-2, the J call TRBJ2-7; TRBD2 matches at 12 bases. Germline V gene lookup returns CDR1 NNHNN and CDR2 SYGAGS (reference sequence). The J segment lost 7 bases and the V segment lost 1 base, leaving 6 bases of the junction unmatched. This CDR3 spans 15 amino acids. CDR3 DNA (partial): TGTGCCAGCGGTGATCGACTGGGGGGGCGAGGAGAACAGTAC. Its translation: CASGDRLGGRGEQY. The entire CDR3 is CASGDRLGGRGEQYF.

This clone appeared a few times. Mouse gene names apply. From the germline J gene comes the end of the CDR3, since the read stops 1 residue before it. The chain employs TRBV19 and TRBJ1-3; maybe TRBD1 (6 bases). The CDR3 covers 15 residues. Germline V lookup: CDR1 FNHDT, CDR2 SITEND (reference sequence). The V gene lost 6 bases and the J gene lost 0 bases, with 13 bases spanning the gap. The CDR3 loop is CASTGTNLSGNTLYF. CDR3 bases read: TGTGCCAGCACCGGGACAAACCTTTCTGGAAATACGCTCTAT.